These T cell receptor beta chains were read from a single sample in a study of blood T cell repertoires in COVID-19. Measured with immunoSEQ multiplex PCR; TCRdb has only the in-frame clones, and not every one. The table has just under 95,000 clones, roughly 75% seen once. Sequencing was performed on peripheral blood. Source of these receptors: a middle-aged man who had recovered from COVID-19. CDR3s include the opening cysteine and the closing phenylalanine or tryptophan. A D gene is named only where the DNA matches it firmly. Clone size, where shown, is once, few, many, or a class for clones that have expanded.

.	TRBV5-1	.	TRBJ1-2	CASSPDGRNYGYTF	TGCGCCAGCAGCCCGGACGGGAGAAACTATGGCTACACCTTC
TRBD2	TRBV6-4	.	TRBJ2-3	CASSDSSGGPDTQYF	TGTGCCAGCAGTGACTCGAGCGGGGGCCCAGATACGCAGTATTTT
TRBD1	TRBV28	.	TRBJ1-2	CASSFRDRVNYGYTF	TGTGCCAGCAGTTTCCGGGACAGGGTTAACTATGGCTACACCTTC
.	TRBV18	.	TRBJ1-1	CASSPPPGRTEAFF	TGTGCCAGCTCACCACCTCCTGGGAGGACTGAAGCTTTCTTT
TRBD2	TRBV28	.	TRBJ2-5	CASSPKNSGRATETQYF	TGTGCCAGCAGTCCTAAAAACAGCGGGAGGGCGACGGAGACCCAGTACTTC
TRBD2	TRBV6-2/TRBV6-3	.	TRBJ2-3	CASSYRASGGPADTQYF	TGTGCCAGCAGTTATAGGGCTAGCGGGGGGCCTGCAGATACGCAGTATTTT
.	TRBV7-2	.	TRBJ2-1	CASSRSPGIPYNEQFF	TGTGCCAGCAGCCGGTCGCCCGGGATTCCCTACAATGAGCAGTTCTTC
.	TRBV18	.	TRBJ2-5	CASSPIGQQETQYF	TGTGCCAGCTCACCAATTGGACAGCAAGAGACCCAGTACTTC
TRBD2	TRBV24-1	.	TRBJ2-7	CATSVYLLAGETGSGYEQYF	TGTGCCACCAGTGTTTATTTATTAGCGGGAGAGACGGGGTCGGGCTACGAGCAGTACTTC
TRBD2	TRBV7-3	.	TRBJ2-7	CASSPGLAGVLGEQYF	TGTGCCAGCAGCCCGGGACTAGCGGGAGTTCTAGGCGAGCAGTACTTC
TRBD1	TRBV7-8	.	TRBJ1-5	CASSLLARDRVFLQPQHF	TGTGCCAGCAGCTTACTAGCCCGGGACAGGGTTTTCCTTCAGCCCCAGCATTTT
.	TRBV6-6	.	TRBJ2-2	CASQGGGTGELFF	TGTGCCAGTCAGGGGGGCGGCACCGGGGAGCTGTTTTTT
TRBD1	TRBV6-5	.	TRBJ1-5	CASSRQGGNNQPQHF	TGTGCCAGCAGTCGACAGGGTGGAAACAATCAGCCCCAGCATTTT
TRBD1	TRBV6-5	.	TRBJ2-2	CASRLQGNPGELFF	TGTGCCAGCAGATTACAGGGGAATCCCGGGGAGCTGTTTTTT
.	TRBV2	once	TRBJ1-2	CASRENREYGYGYTF	TGTGCCAGCAGAGAAAACAGGGAATATGGCTATGGCTACACCTTC
TRBD1	TRBV7-8	.	TRBJ1-2	CASSNTGASTSYTF	TGTGCCAGCAGCAATACAGGGGCCTCTACGAGCTACACCTTC
.	TRBV5-6	few	TRBJ1-2	CASSLGKGVGYTF	TGTGCCAGCAGCTTGGGGAAGGGGGTTGGCTACACCTTC
.	TRBV30	.	TRBJ1-4	CAWSFTGVEKLFF	TGTGCCTGGAGTTTCACGGGGGTGGAAAAACTGTTTTTT
TRBD1	TRBV19	.	TRBJ1-3	CASKTTGGGNTIYF	TGTGCCAGCAAAACGACAGGGGGAGGAAACACCATATATTTT